Listed here are 24 T cell receptor beta chains from one sample, sequenced in a study of blood T cell repertoires in COVID-19. Measured with immunoSEQ multiplex PCR; TCRdb has only the in-frame clones, and not every one. The profile shows about 410,000 clones, roughly 90% of them singletons. Material: peripheral blood. Receptors were obtained from a woman aged 40 to 50 with COVID-19, enrolled during active disease.

The chain is built from TRBV15 and TRBJ1-3; D possibly corresponds to TRBD1 (6 bases). V was shortened by 1 base and J by 4 bases, with 14 bases between the two germline ends. The CDR3 runs 16 residues. Per the germline V gene, CDR1 is LNHNV and CDR2 is YYDKDF (reference sequence). The CDR3 here is CATSRVGGARGNTIYF. In nucleotides, the CDR3 is TGTGCCACCAGCAGAGTTGGGGGCGCGAGGGGAAACACCATATATTTT.

The CDR3 DNA is TGTGCCAGCAGCTTAGACCGACAGGGGGGGACTGAAGCTTTCTTT. It codes for CASSLDRQGGTEAFF. The rearrangement joins TRBV7-9 to TRBJ1-1, with 9 bases matching TRBD1. This CDR3 is 15 amino acids long. Germline V gene sequence: CDR1 SEHNR, CDR2 FQNEAQ (reference sequence). The V gene end was trimmed by 1 base and the J gene end by 5 bases; junction bases not matched to a gene: 5.

The V call is TRBV5-6, the J call TRBJ2-5; 8 nucleotides match TRBD1. The J segment lost 1 base and the V segment lost 4 bases, leaving 3 bases of the junction unmatched. The CDR3 is 14 amino acids. Germline loops: CDR1 SGHDT, CDR2 YYEEEE. The CDR3 is CASSEQGAQETQYF. CDR3 coding DNA: TGTGCCAGCAGCGAGCAGGGGGCCCAAGAGACCCAGTACTTC. The variable domain in full, completed from reference TRBV5-6 and TRBJ2-5, reads DAGVTQSPTHLIKTRGQQVTLRCSPKSGHDTVSWYQQALGQGPQFIFQYYEEEERQRGNFPDRFSGHQFPNYSSELNVNALLLGDSALYLCASSEQGAQETQYFGPGTRLLVL.

This chain uses TRBV2 with TRBJ2-3; D gene unclear. Trimming removed 7 bases at V and 2 bases at J, with 7 bases between. Germline CDR1 SNHLY, CDR2 FYNNEI. The CDR3 extends over 12 amino acids. CDR3 DNA sequence: TGTGCCAGCACGAACTTCACAGATACGCAGTATTTT. As protein: CASTNFTDTQYF.

The chain couples TRBV29-1 to TRBJ2-3; 8 nucleotides agree with TRBD2. The CDR3 has 14 residues. Germline-derived CDR1 and CDR2 are SQVTM and ANQGSEA. The trim removed 4 bases at V and 1 base at J, leaving 4 bases unmatched. In DNA, the CDR3 is TGCAGCGTTGCGGGGGGGACCGGCACAGATACGCAGTATTTT. Amino acid sequence: CSVAGGTGTDTQYF.

The chain combines TRBV2 with TRBJ1-2; no reliable D call. In germline, CDR1 is SNHLY, CDR2 FYNNEI. CDR3 length: 14 amino acids. Trimming took off 10 bases at V and 1 base at J, with 16 bases between the two ends. DNA of the CDR3: TGTGCCACCACCCTCGGACTGATTAACTATGGCTACACCTTC. It is translated as CATTLGLINYGYTF. Full variable domain (outside the CDR3, taken from reference TRBV2 and TRBJ1-2): EPEVTQTPSHQVTQMGQEVILRCVPISNHLYFYWYRQILGQKVEFLVSFYNNEISEKSEIFDDQFSVERPDGSNFTLKIRSTKLEDSAMYFCATTLGLINYGYTFGSGTRLTVV.

V usage is TRBV27 and J usage is TRBJ2-7; 13 bases are a match to TRBD2. After removal of 5 bases from V and 8 bases from J, the junction contained 9 bases not matched to a gene. Germline lookup yields CDR1 MNHEY and CDR2 SMNVEV (reference sequence). CDR3 length: 15 residues. The CDR3 DNA sequence: TGTGCCAGCAGTCCCATTACTAGCGGGGGGGCAAAGCAGTACTTC. This sequence encodes CASSPITSGGAKQYF.

The V and J genes are TRBV27 and TRBJ1-6; 7 bases map to TRBD1. Looked up from germline, CDR1 is MNHEY and CDR2 is SMNVEV (reference sequence). The CDR3 contains 14 residues. V lost 4 bases to trimming and J lost 7 bases; unmatched junction nucleotides: 4. CDR3 protein: CASSSRDRNSPLHF. The CDR3 nucleotides read TGTGCCAGCAGTTCCCGGGACAGAAATTCACCCCTCCACTTT.

The rearrangement links TRBV7-2 to TRBJ1-4; TRBD1 is a possible D gene (5 bases). In germline, CDR1 is SGHTA, CDR2 FQGNSA. This CDR3 has 14 residues. V lost 4 bases to trimming and J lost 7 bases, with 13 bases between them. The CDR3 region is CASSSPGRGEKLFF. CDR3 sequence (DNA): TGTGCCAGCAGCTCACCAGGGAGGGGTGAAAAACTGTTTTTT.

The chain is built from TRBV12-3 or TRBV12-4 and TRBJ2-7; possibly TRBD2 for D (6 bases). This CDR3 has 11 amino acids. Trimming stripped 3 bases from V and 8 bases from J, with 8 bases between. The CDR3 reads CASSFGGKQYF. The DNA of the CDR3 is TGTGCCAGCAGTTTTGGAGGGAAGCAGTACTTC.

This clone came up a few times. The CDR3 protein is CASSVRVVAFF. In nucleotides, the CDR3 is TGTGCCAGCAGTGTAAGAGTGGTAGCTTTCTTT. The V gene is TRBV6-6, the J gene TRBJ1-1, with D unclear. The CDR3 has 11 amino acids. V gave up 5 bases and J gave up 10 bases, with 11 bases separating them. Germline CDR1 MNHNY, CDR2 SVGAGI (reference sequence).

V gene TRBV19 combines with J gene TRBJ1-5, with D unclear. The CDR3 covers 18 residues. Germline V gives CDR1 LNHDA, CDR2 SQIVND (reference sequence). V shed 5 bases and J shed 1 base, with 21 bases lying between them. CDR3: CASSQDSGLLGSNQPQHF. The CDR3 nucleotides read TGTGCCAGTAGTCAAGACTCTGGGCTACTAGGGAGCAATCAGCCCCAGCATTTT.

This chain's CDR3 is CASSQTGTSGNTIYF. Here the CDR3 DNA reads TGTGCCAGCTCACAAACAGGGACCTCTGGAAACACCATATATTTT. This chain links TRBV18 with TRBJ1-3; tentative D call: TRBD1 (6 bases). CDR3 size: 15 residues. Deletions cut 4 bases from V and 0 bases from J, with 10 bases between. The germline V gene encodes CDR1 KGHSH and CDR2 LQKENI.

There are a few counts of this clone. The chain couples TRBV27 to TRBJ1-2; D unclear. This CDR3 has 17 amino acids. Germline CDR1 reads MNHEY; CDR2 reads SMNVEV (reference sequence). V shed 5 bases and J shed 1 base, with 20 bases lying between them. As DNA, the CDR3 is TGTGCCAGCAGTCCATGGGCGAGCGGCAGGCGTAACTATGGCTACACCTTC. It yields the protein CASSPWASGRRNYGYTF.

The genes are TRBV7-2 and TRBJ1-6; possible D gene TRBD1, 5 bases. The germline V and J ends were trimmed by 5 bases and 9 bases, with 17 bases remaining between them. The CDR3 consists of 15 residues. The germline gives CDR1 SGHTA, CDR2 FQGNSA. As DNA, the CDR3 is TGTGCCAGCAGCGCTTCAGGGTGGTCCGGTTCACCCCTCCACTTT. This encodes CASSASGWSGSPLHF.

This chain joins TRBV19 and TRBJ1-4; TRBD1 is a possible D gene (5 bases). V lost 6 bases and J 10 bases, leaving 18 bases between the germline ends. The germline CDR1 and CDR2 sequences are LNHDA and SQIVND (reference sequence). The CDR3 extends over 14 amino acids. The DNA for the CDR3 is TGTGCCAGTAGCTCGACTCAGGCGGGGGGAAAACTGTTTTTT. Amino acid sequence: CASSSTQAGGKLFF. The variable domain in full, completed from reference TRBV19 and TRBJ1-4, reads DGGITQSPKYLFRKEGQNVTLSCEQNLNHDAMYWYRQDPGQGLRLIYYSQIVNDFQKGDIAEGYSVSREKKESFPLTVTSAQKNPTAFYLCASSSTQAGGKLFFGSGTQLSVL.

In this sample, this clone turned up many times. The chain couples TRBV18 to TRBJ1-1; D not resolved. Trimming took off 4 bases at V and 8 bases at J, with 8 bases between the two ends. There are 11 residues in the CDR3. Looked up from germline, CDR1 is KGHSH and CDR2 is LQKENI. The CDR3 DNA reads TGTGCCAGCTCACAATTTCCAGAAGCTTTCTTT. Translated: CASSQFPEAFF.

The chain recombines TRBV19 with TRBJ1-1; the D gene is possibly TRBD1 (5 bases). Germline loops: CDR1 LNHDA, CDR2 SQIVND (reference sequence). Trimming left V 7 bases short and J 2 bases short, with 17 bases between. There are 15 residues in the CDR3. CDR3 DNA: TGTGCCAGTACCATTCTTGGACAACGAAACACTGAAGCTTTCTTT. It translates to CASTILGQRNTEAFF.

The V and J genes are TRBV19 and TRBJ2-3; tentatively, D is TRBD1 (5 bases). The V end lost 1 base, the J end lost 6 bases, and 11 bases lay between the germline ends. The CDR3 has 14 amino acids. Germline-derived CDR1 and CDR2 are LNHDA and SQIVND (reference sequence). CDR3 amino acids: CASSIGGPFDTQYF. The DNA for the CDR3 is TGTGCCAGTAGTATAGGGGGCCCTTTCGATACGCAGTATTTT. Together with reference TRBV19 and TRBJ2-3, the CDR3 gives the full variable domain: DGGITQSPKYLFRKEGQNVTLSCEQNLNHDAMYWYRQDPGQGLRLIYYSQIVNDFQKGDIAEGYSVSREKKESFPLTVTSAQKNPTAFYLCASSIGGPFDTQYFGPGTRLTVL.

This chain links TRBV5-6 with TRBJ1-6, with unresolved D. Trimming removed 1 base from V and 10 bases from J, with 18 bases in between. The germline V gene has CDR1 SGHDT and CDR2 YYEEEE. The CDR3 spans 16 residues. CDR3 nucleotide sequence: TGTGCCAGCAGCTTGTGGTTTGAGGGTTGGTGGTCACCCCTCCACTTT. Translating it yields CASSLWFEGWWSPLHF.

The V and J genes are TRBV5-4 and TRBJ1-2, with 7 nucleotides matching TRBD1. V shed 4 bases and J 0 bases; nucleotides not matched to a gene: 6. Germline V gene lookup returns CDR1 SGHNT and CDR2 YYREEE (reference sequence). The CDR3 totals 15 residues. DNA for the CDR3: TGTGCCAGCAGCGGACGGGGGACAGCTAACTATGGCTACACCTTC. Translation: CASSGRGTANYGYTF.

The V gene is TRBV7-8, the J gene TRBJ2-7; D remains unclear. CDR3 length: 16 amino acids. V was trimmed by 5 bases and J by 2 bases, leaving 19 bases between them. Per germline, CDR1 SGHVS and CDR2 FQNEAQ. The CDR3 DNA reads TGTGCCAGCAGCCCTCGTGGCTTTAACCCTCCCTACGAGCAGTACTTC. Translating it yields CASSPRGFNPPYEQYF.

The chain joins TRBV15 to TRBJ2-1; D is perhaps TRBD2 (7 bases). Per germline, CDR1 LNHNV and CDR2 YYDKDF (reference sequence). Trimming pared 3 bases from V and 4 bases from J, leaving 16 bases between. The CDR3 is made up of 16 amino acids. The CDR3 here is CATSSRAGEGYNEQFF. The CDR3 coding sequence is TGTGCCACCAGCAGTCGCGCAGGGGAGGGATACAATGAGCAGTTCTTC.

The J gene is TRBJ1-1, the V gene TRBV5-4; 7 bases line up with TRBD1. This CDR3 is built from 15 residues. With 0 bases clipped from V and 3 bases from J, the junction kept 5 bases outside the gene matches. Germline V gene sequence: CDR1 SGHNT, CDR2 YYREEE (reference sequence). The CDR3 protein is CASSLGTGRHTEAFF. Written as DNA, the CDR3 is TGTGCCAGCAGCTTGGGGACAGGAAGACACACTGAAGCTTTCTTT.